The entry below describes one TCR beta chain. V was pared by 5 bases and J by 6 bases, with 8 bases between. The CDR3 contains 11 residues. The repertoire was sequenced with immunoSEQ multiplex PCR; TCRdb's copy has only in-frame clones and lacks some. Among around 300,000 clones listed, roughly 90% were seen once. The data originate from a study of Ad26.COV2.S vaccination and SARS-CoV-2 variants. The treatment: roughly 20 received Ad26.COV2.S at low or high dose, single or two shots; about five received placebo; per-sample allocation not given. The investigators took samples on day 63 after the first vaccine or placebo injection.

This TCR was sampled from a person between 18 and 65 years old who received the Ad26.COV2.S COVID-19 vaccine or a placebo. The chain recombines TRBV12-3 or TRBV12-4 with TRBJ2-7; D is ambiguous. Sequenced here: peripheral blood, sampled in a trial of Ad26.COV2.S vaccine versus placebo. CDR3 nucleotide sequence: TGTGCCAGCAGTGCCATATCCGAGCAGTACTTC. This translates into CASSAISEQYF.